The rows below give T cell receptor beta chains drawn from one sample of a study of blood T cells in healthy people across ages. One entry per CDR3 protein results from TCRdb running MiXCR on the 5' RACE reads. Among about 670,000 distinct CDR3 sequences listed, 40% to 50% were seen once. Sequencing used blood. These receptor sequences come from an elderly man in good health. Both conserved end residues are part of each CDR3.

>TRBV29-1|TRBJ2-3
CSVEDPGGPTDTQYF
>TRBV7-9|TRBJ2-3
CASSVTGNTDTQYF
>TRBV7-2|TRBJ2-4
CASSLEGAVEAKNIQYF
>TRBV4-1|TRBJ2-4
CASSPARDMVAKNIQYF
>TRBV7-9|TRBJ2-7
CACSLGGQSTYEQYF
>TRBV7-6|TRBJ2-3
CASSLGGIGTDTQYF
>TRBV6-5|-
CASRNRQGLVNEQYF
>TRBV6-1|TRBJ2-3
CASSEGSGLADTQYF
>TRBV5-4|TRBJ2-5
CASSQQHRETQYF
>TRBV5-6|TRBJ2-3
CAGSLSSGPDTQYF
>TRBV21-1|TRBJ1-4
CASSKRTFWEKLFF
>TRBV7-2|TRBJ2-5
CASSQLAGQETQYF
>TRBV7-2|TRBJ2-5
CASSLWQNQETQYF
>TRBV6-2/TRBV6-3|TRBJ2-3
CASRKQYSTDTQYF
>TRBV30|TRBJ1-2
CAWRNRVSNNYGYTF
>TRBV5-1|TRBJ2-5
CASSIPGTGGQETQYF
>TRBV18|TRBJ1-2
CASSPTTGRGHGYTF
>TRBV20-1|TRBJ1-6
CSAHRQGAGSTLHF
>TRBV29-1|TRBJ2-7
CSVEKGEGYEQYF
>TRBV27|TRBJ2-1
CASSLYSVTTEYNEQFF
>TRBV10-3|TRBJ2-7
CAISVGDRGSSYEQYF
>TRBV2|TRBJ2-7
CASSALFSGRGAYEQYF
>TRBV4-3|TRBJ2-1
CASSQKLAGGQGGEQFF
>TRBV4-3|TRBJ1-6
CASSRGQSNSPLHF
>TRBV6-2/TRBV6-3|TRBJ2-7
CASSDASGRPYEQYF
>TRBV6-2/TRBV6-3|TRBJ2-3
CASSDTGTSGDTQYF
>TRBV6-1|TRBJ2-7
CASSVRAGGLYEQYF
>TRBV5-1|TRBJ2-3
CASSLGQSGQGNTQYF
>TRBV20-1|-
CSVPGASGGKETQYF
>TRBV7-6|TRBJ2-5
CASSLRDTQETQYF
>TRBV6-2/TRBV6-3|TRBJ2-5
CASSRTSSETQYF
>TRBV11-2|TRBJ2-5
CASSFLGGTAKETQYF
>TRBV20-1|TRBJ2-2
CSAPTSGGAVANTGELFF
>TRBV6-2/TRBV6-3|TRBJ2-3
CASKDPTDTQYF
>TRBV20-1|TRBJ1-5
CSATLRQGTQPQHF
>TRBV10-3|TRBJ2-1
CAISLQAFEQFF
>TRBV7-7|TRBJ1-4
CASSPTGQGNEKLFF
>TRBV11-2|TRBJ2-7
CASSLAPGSGEQYF
>TRBV6-2/TRBV6-3|TRBJ2-2
CASSYGGTGGGELFF
>TRBV4-2|TRBJ2-3
CASSWGTGSTDTQYF
>TRBV24-1|TRBJ2-1
CATSDLLVSGRNEQFF